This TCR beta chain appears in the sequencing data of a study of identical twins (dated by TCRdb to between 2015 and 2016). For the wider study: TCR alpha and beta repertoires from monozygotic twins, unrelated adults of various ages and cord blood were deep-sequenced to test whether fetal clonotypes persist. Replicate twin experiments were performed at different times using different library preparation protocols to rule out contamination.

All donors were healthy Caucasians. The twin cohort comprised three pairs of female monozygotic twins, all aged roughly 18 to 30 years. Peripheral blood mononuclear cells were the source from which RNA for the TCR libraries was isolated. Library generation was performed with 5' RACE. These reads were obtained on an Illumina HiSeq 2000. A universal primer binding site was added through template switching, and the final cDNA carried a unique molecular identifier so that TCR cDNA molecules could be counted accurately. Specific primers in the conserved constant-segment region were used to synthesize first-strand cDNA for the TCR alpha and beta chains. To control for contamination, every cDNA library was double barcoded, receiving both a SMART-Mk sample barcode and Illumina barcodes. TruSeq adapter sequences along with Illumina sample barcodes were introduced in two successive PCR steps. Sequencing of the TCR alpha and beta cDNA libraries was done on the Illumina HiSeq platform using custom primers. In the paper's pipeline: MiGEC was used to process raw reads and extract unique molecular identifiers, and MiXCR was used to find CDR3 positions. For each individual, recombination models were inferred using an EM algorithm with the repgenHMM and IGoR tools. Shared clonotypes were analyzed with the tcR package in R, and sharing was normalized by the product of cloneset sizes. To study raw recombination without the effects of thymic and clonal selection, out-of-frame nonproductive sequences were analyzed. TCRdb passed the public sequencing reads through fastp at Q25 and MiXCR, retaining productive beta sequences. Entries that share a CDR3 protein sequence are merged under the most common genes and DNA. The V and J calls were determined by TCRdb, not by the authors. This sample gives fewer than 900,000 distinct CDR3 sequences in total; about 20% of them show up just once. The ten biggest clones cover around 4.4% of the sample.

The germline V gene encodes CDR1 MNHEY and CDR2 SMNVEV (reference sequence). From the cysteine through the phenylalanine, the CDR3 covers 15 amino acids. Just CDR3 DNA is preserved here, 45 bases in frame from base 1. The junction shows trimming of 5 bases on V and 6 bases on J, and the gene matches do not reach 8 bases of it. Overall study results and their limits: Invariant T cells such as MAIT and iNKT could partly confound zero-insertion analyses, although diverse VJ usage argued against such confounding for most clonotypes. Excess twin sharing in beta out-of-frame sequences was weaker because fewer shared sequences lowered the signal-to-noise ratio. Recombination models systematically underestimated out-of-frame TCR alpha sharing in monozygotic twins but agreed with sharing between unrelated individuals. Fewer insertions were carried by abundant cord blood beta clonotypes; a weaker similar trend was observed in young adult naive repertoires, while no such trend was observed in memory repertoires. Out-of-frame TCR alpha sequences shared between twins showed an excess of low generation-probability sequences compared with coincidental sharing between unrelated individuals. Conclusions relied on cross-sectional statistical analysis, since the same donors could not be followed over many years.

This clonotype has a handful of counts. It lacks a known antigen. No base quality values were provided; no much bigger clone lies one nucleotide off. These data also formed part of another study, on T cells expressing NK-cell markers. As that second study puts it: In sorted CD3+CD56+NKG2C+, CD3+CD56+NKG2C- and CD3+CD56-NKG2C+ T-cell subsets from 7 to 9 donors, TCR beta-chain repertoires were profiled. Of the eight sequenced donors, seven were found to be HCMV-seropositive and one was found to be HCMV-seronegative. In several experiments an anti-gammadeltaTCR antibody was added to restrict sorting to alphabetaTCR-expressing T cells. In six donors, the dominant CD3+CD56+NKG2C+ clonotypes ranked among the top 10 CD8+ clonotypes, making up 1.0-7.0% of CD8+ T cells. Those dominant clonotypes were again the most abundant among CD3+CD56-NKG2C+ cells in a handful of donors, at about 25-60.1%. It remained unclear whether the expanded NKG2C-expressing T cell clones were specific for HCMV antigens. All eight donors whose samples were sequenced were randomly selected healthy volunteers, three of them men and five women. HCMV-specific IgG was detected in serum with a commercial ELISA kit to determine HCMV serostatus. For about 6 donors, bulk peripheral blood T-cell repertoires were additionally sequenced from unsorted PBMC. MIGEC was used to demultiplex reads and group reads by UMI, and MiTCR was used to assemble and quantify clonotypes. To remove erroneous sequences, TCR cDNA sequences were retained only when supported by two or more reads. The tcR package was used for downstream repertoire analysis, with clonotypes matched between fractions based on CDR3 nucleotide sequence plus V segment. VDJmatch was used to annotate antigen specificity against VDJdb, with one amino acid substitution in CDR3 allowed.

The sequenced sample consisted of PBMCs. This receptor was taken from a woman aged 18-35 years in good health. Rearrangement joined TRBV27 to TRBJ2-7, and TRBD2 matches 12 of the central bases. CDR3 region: CASSPSTSGRGEQYF. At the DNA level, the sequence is TGTGCCAGCAGTCCCTCGACTAGCGGGAGAGGCGAGCAGTACTTC.